This TCR beta chain was sequenced in a study of CD8 T cells in ankylosing spondylitis (dated by TCRdb to about 2017). Regarding the study in general: T cell receptor beta repertoires were profiled in healthy donors and ankylosing spondylitis patients so that disease-linked TCR variants could be found. In total, the full study cohort was made up of 100 to 140 healthy donors and approximately 27 ankylosing spondylitis patients. Samples of peripheral blood were taken, and for ankylosing spondylitis patients, synovial fluid was collected as well.

Study-wide findings and limitations: Some of the motif variants had been reported before in the synovial fluid and blood of reactive arthritis patients, a finding that suggests common disease-initiation mechanisms. A CD8+ phenotype was shown by the disease-linked clones, which were found at relatively low frequencies in peripheral blood. The disease-linked clones were reported as significantly enriched in matched synovial fluid samples from ankylosing spondylitis patients. A TCR beta motif made up of several highly homologous amino acid variants appeared to be characteristic of blood from ankylosing spondylitis patients.

Reads for this sample came from an Illumina HiSeq 2500. TCR beta libraries were prepared by quantitative 5'-RACE with molecular barcodes. In the source study's methods: Disease-linked TCR variants were identified with a new computational method built on a probabilistic model of VDJ rearrangement. Using fastp trimming at Q25 and MiXCR clonotype assembly, TCRdb reanalyzed the public sequencing data and kept in-frame beta chains. Rows are combined by CDR3 protein, so each entry shows the most common genes and DNA. The V and J calls follow TCRdb's processing rather than the paper's. This sample has some 130,000 distinct CDR3 sequences in its table, and roughly 8.8% of those were observed once. The ten largest clones add up to more than 3% of the sample. This clonotype was observed many times. The antigen this receptor binds is unknown. Per-base quality was not reported, and no clone a single base away is much larger than it.

The TCR sequence derives from a male donor with ankylosing spondylitis or in good health (not recorded which). Sequenced input: blood, either unsorted or a sorted T cell fraction (not recorded which).

The nucleotides read TGCAGCGTTGCGGGGGTTTGGACCACTGAAGCTTTCTTT. The resulting protein is CSVAGVWTTEAFF. Recombination connected TRBV29-1 to TRBJ1-1; TRBD1 is a weak D gene call, 5 bases matching. The germline V gene supplies CDR1 SQVTM and CDR2 ANQGSEA. V loses 4 bases of germline sequence and J loses 4 bases, and the interval between the two ends is 13 bases. The CDR3, from cysteine to phenylalanine, totals 13 residues. The sequence is cut down to CDR3 DNA, 39 bases in frame from base 1. Where the CDR3 stops, the reference TRBV29-1 and TRBJ1-1 genes take over; the full variable domain is SAVISQKPSRDICQRGTSLTIQCQVDSQVTMMFWYRQQPGQSLTLIATANQGSEATYESGFVIDKFPISRPNLTFSTLTVSNMSPEDSSIYLCSVAGVWTTEAFFGQGTRLTVV.